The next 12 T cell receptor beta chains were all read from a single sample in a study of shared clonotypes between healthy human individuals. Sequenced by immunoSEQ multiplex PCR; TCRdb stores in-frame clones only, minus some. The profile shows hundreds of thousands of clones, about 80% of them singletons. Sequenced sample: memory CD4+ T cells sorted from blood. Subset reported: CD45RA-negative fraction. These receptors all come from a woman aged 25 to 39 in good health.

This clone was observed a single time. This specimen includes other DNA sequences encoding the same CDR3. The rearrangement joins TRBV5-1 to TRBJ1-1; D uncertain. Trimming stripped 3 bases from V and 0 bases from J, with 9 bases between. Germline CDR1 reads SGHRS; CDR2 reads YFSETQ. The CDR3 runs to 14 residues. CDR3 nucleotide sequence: TGCGCCAGCAGCTCCGGGCAGCTGAACACTGAAGCTTTCTTT. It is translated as CASSSGQLNTEAFF. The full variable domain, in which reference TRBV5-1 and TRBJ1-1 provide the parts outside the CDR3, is KAGVTQTPRYLIKTRGQQVTLSCSPISGHRSVSWYQQTPGQGLQFLFEYFSETQRNKGNFPGRFSGRQFSNSRSEMNVSTLELGDSALYLCASSSGQLNTEAFFGQGTRLTVV.

CDR3 protein: CASSLSGGQPQHF. As DNA, the CDR3 is TGTGCCAGCAGCCTATCAGGAGGTCAGCCCCAGCATTTT. The chain carries TRBV9 and TRBJ1-5; D gene ambiguous. Germline V gives CDR1 SGDLS, CDR2 YYNGEE. The CDR3 sequence is 13 residues long. V was trimmed by 4 bases and J by 6 bases, leaving 11 bases between them.

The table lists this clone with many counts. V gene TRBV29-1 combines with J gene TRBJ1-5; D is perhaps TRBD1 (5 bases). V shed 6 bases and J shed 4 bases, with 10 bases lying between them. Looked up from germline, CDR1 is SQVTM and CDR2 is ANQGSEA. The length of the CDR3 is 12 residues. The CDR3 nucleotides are TGCAGCGTCGGGACGGAGAATCAGCCCCAGCATTTT. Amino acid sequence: CSVGTENQPQHF. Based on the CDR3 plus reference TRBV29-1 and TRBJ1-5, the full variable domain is SAVISQKPSRDICQRGTSLTIQCQVDSQVTMMFWYRQQPGQSLTLIATANQGSEATYESGFVIDKFPISRPNLTFSTLTVSNMSPEDSSIYLCSVGTENQPQHFGDGTRLSIL.

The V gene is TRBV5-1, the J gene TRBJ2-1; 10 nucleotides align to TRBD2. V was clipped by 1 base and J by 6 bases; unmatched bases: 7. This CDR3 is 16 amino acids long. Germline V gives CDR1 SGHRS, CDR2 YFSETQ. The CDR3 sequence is CASSLIAGGLLNEQFF. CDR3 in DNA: TGCGCCAGCAGCTTGATAGCGGGAGGTTTACTCAATGAGCAGTTCTTC. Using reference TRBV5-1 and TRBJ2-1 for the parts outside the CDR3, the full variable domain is KAGVTQTPRYLIKTRGQQVTLSCSPISGHRSVSWYQQTPGQGLQFLFEYFSETQRNKGNFPGRFSGRQFSNSRSEMNVSTLELGDSALYLCASSLIAGGLLNEQFFGPGTRLTVL.

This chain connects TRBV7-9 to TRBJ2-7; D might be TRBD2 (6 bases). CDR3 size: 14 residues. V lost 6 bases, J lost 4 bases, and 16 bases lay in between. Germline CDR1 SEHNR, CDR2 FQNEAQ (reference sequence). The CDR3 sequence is CASSRAGQGYEQYF. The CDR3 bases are TGTGCCAGCAGTCGAGCGGGTCAAGGGTACGAGCAGTACTTC.

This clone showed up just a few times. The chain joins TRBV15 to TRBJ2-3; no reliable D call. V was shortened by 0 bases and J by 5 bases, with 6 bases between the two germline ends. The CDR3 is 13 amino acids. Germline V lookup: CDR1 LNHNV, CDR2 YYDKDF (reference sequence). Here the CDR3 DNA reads TGTGCCACCAGCAGAGATCAGGTAGATACGCAGTATTTT. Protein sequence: CATSRDQVDTQYF.

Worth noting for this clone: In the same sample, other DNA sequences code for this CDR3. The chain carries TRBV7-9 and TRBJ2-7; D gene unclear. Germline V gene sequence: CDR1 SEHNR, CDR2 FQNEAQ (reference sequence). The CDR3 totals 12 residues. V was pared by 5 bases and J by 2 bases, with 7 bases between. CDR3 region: CASSPGPYEQYF. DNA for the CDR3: TGTGCCAGCAGCCCCGGCCCCTACGAGCAGTACTTC.

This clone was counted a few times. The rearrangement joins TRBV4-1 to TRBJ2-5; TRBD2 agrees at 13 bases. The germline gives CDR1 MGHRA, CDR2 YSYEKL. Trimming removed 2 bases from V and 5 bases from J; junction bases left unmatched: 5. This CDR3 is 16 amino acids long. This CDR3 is CASSQLGLAGVETQYF. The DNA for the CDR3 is TGCGCCAGCAGCCAACTCGGACTAGCGGGAGTTGAGACCCAGTACTTC.

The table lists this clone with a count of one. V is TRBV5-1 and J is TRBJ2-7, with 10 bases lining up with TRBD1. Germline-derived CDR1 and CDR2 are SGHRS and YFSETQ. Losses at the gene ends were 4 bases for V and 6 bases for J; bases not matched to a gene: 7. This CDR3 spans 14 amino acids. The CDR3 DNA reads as TGCGCCAGCAGCCCCGGGACAGGGGCCTTCGAGCAGTACTTC. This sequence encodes CASSPGTGAFEQYF.

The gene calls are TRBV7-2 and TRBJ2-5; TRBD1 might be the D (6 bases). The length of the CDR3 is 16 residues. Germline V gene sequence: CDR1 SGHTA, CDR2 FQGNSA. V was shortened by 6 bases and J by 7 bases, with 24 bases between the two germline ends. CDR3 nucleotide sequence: TGTGCCAGCAGTCGACCTGGGACACAGGCCTGGGGGACCCAGTACTTC. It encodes CASSRPGTQAWGTQYF.

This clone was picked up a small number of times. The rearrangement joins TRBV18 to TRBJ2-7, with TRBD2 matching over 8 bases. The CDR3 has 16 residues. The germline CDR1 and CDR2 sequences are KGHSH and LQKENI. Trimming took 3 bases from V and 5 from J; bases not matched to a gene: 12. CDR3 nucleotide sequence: TGTGCCAGCTCACCGCTAATAGCGGGAAGATTCCACGAGCAGTACTTC. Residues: CASSPLIAGRFHEQYF.

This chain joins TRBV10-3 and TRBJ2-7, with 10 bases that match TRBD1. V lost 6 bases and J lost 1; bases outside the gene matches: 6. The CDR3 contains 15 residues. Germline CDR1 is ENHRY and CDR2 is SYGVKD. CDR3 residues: CAIREGQGVSYEQYF. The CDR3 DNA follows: TGTGCCATCAGAGAAGGACAGGGGGTGTCCTACGAGCAGTACTTC.